This is a list of T cell receptor beta chains from one sample in a study of T cell repertoires in cytomegalovirus infection. One entry per CDR3 protein, called by TCRdb with MiXCR from the reads. The table shows fewer than 250,000 distinct CDR3 sequences, with under 25% occurring only once. Sample: CD8+ T cells from PBMCs. Receptor source: a human donor in good health (CMV status not recorded). Some clones in this sample may be carry-over from other donors' samples. Each CDR3 is given with its conserved first and last residue. The D gene is left open where the match is weak. The listing skips clone size in some rows; elsewhere it reads once, few, many or a size class.

- TRBJ1-1 14 many TRBV5-4 CASSLAQAGTEAFF TGTGCCAGCAGCTTGGCCCAGGCGGGAACTGAAGCTTTCTTT
- TRBJ1-2 13 - TRBV20-1 CSASNREDYGYTF TGCAGTGCTAGTAACAGGGAAGACTATGGCTACACCTTC
- TRBJ2-7 14 few TRBV4-2 CASSQRTNIYEQYF TGTGCCAGCAGCCAAAGGACCAACATCTACGAGCAGTACTTC
- TRBJ2-1 16 many TRBV28 CASTVGGGDTYNEQFF TGTGCCAGCACCGTGGGCGGGGGCGATACCTACAATGAGCAGTTCTTC
- TRBJ2-7 14 - TRBV2 CASSEEGILYEQYF TGTGCCAGCAGTGAAGAAGGGATACTCTACGAGCAGTACTTC
- TRBJ1-4 15 many TRBV7-2 CASSRIHRADEKLFF TGTGCCAGCAGCCGAATCCACCGGGCGGATGAAAAACTGTTTTTT
- TRBJ2-2 16 - TRBV5-5 CASSLRGSANTGELFF TGTGCCAGCAGCTTGCGGGGCAGCGCGAACACCGGGGAGCTGTTTTTT
- TRBJ2-7 15 - TRBV5-1 CASSIGTASSYEQYF TGCGCCAGCAGCATCGGGACGGCCAGCTCCTACGAGCAGTACTTC
TRBD2 TRBJ2-5 18 many TRBV3-1 CASSPGLAGGRYQETQYF TGTGCCAGCAGCCCAGGACTAGCGGGGGGCCGGTACCAAGAGACCCAGTACTTC
TRBD2 TRBJ2-3 15 many TRBV12-3/TRBV12-4 CASSLGLAGADTQYF TGTGCCAGCAGTCTGGGACTAGCGGGGGCCGATACGCAGTATTTT
- TRBJ1-6 15 few TRBV28 CASSSLQELDSPLHF TGTGCCAGCAGTTCGTTACAGGAGCTAGATTCACCCCTCCACTTT
TRBD1 TRBJ1-1 15 - TRBV12-3/TRBV12-4 CASTEGQGKIPEAFF TGTGCCAGCACGGAGGGACAGGGTAAGATCCCTGAAGCTTTCTTT
- TRBJ2-7 13 few TRBV11-2 CASRDGNAYEQYF TGTGCCAGCAGGGACGGTAATGCCTACGAGCAGTACTTC
- TRBJ2-7 14 - TRBV12-3/TRBV12-4 CASSFFGPDYEQYF TGTGCCAGCAGTTTCTTCGGACCCGACTACGAGCAGTACTTC
TRBD2 TRBJ2-2 16 - TRBV28 CASSPLSGDDTGELFF TGTGCCAGCAGCCCACTTAGCGGGGACGACACCGGGGAGCTGTTTTTT
TRBD2 TRBJ2-1 15 - TRBV28 CASSFLAGAINEQFF TGTGCCAGCAGTTTCCTAGCGGGGGCCATTAATGAGCAGTTCTTC
- TRBJ2-1 13 - TRBV2 CAVYTWPYNEQFF TGTGCCGTCTACACATGGCCCTACAATGAGCAGTTCTTC
- TRBJ2-3 15 once TRBV6-5 CASSYEDPRTDTQYF TGTGCCAGCAGTTACGAAGACCCCCGCACAGATACGCAGTATTTT
- TRBJ2-7 12 few TRBV14 CASSQAGNEQYF TGTGCCAGCAGCCAAGCGGGCAACGAGCAGTACTTC
- TRBJ2-3 15 - TRBV5-6 CASSSSGLRADTQYF TGTGCCAGCAGTTCCTCGGGGCTAAGGGCAGATACGCAGTATTTT
TRBD1 TRBJ1-2 13 many TRBV7-9 CASSPGQINGYTF TGTGCCAGCAGCCCGGGACAGATCAATGGCTACACCTTC
TRBD1 TRBJ1-4 20 few TRBV6-2/TRBV6-3 CASRPLFGTASPSTNEKLFF TGTGCCAGCAGACCCCTCTTTGGGACAGCCAGCCCGTCAACTAATGAAAAACTGTTTTTT
- TRBJ2-7 16 - TRBV6-2/TRBV6-3 CASSYWSLGTPGEQYF TGTGCCAGCAGTTACTGGTCCCTGGGGACGCCCGGCGAGCAGTACTTC
TRBD1 TRBJ2-5 18 - TRBV6-2/TRBV6-3 CASSPGTGGAMYQETQYF TGTGCCAGCAGTCCCGGGACAGGGGGAGCTATGTACCAAGAGACCCAGTACTTC
TRBD2 TRBJ2-2 16 - TRBV6-5 CASSYTSGVNTGELFF TGTGCCAGCAGTTACACTAGCGGGGTGAACACCGGGGAGCTGTTTTTT
TRBD1 TRBJ2-2 15 few TRBV20-1 CSAPDRGRGTGELFF TGCAGTGCACCCGACAGGGGGCGAGGCACCGGGGAGCTGTTTTTT
- TRBJ1-5 13 - TRBV7-8 CASSLLQNQPQHF TGTGCCAGCAGCTTACTGCAGAATCAGCCCCAGCATTTT
- TRBJ1-1 11 few TRBV25-1 CATDHGPEAFF TGTGCCACCGACCATGGGCCTGAAGCTTTCTTT
TRBD1 TRBJ1-2 20 - TRBV28 CASSFFPPKDRGLYSYGYTF TGTGCCAGCAGTTTTTTTCCACCAAAGGACAGGGGGCTTTACAGCTATGGCTACACCTTC
- TRBJ2-5 14 few TRBV7-9 CATQWGVGQETQYF TGTGCCACCCAGTGGGGGGTAGGCCAAGAGACCCAGTACTTC
- TRBJ2-2 14 - TRBV2 CASTPGQNTGELFF TGTGCCAGCACCCCGGGACAGAACACCGGGGAGCTGTTTTTT
TRBD2 TRBJ2-7 14 once TRBV3-1 CASSQVLAGYEQYF TGTGCCAGCAGCCAAGTCTTAGCGGGCTACGAGCAGTACTTC
- TRBJ2-5 11 - TRBV25-1 CASSTGRTQYF TGTGCCAGCAGTACTGGGAGGACCCAGTACTTC
- TRBJ2-3 15 few TRBV15 CATSRDEGQTDTQYF TGTGCCACCAGCAGAGACGAGGGGCAAACAGATACGCAGTATTTT
TRBD2 TRBJ2-7 14 few TRBV29-1 CSVAEGLAAYEQYF TGCAGCGTTGCGGAGGGGCTAGCGGCCTACGAGCAGTACTTC